A selection of T cell receptor beta chains follows, all from one sample in a study of T cells in Graves' hyperthyroidism and ophthalmopathy. MiXCR, applied by TCRdb to the multiplex PCR reads, yields one record per CDR3 protein. The table has around 190,000 distinct CDR3 sequences, about 18% seen once. Sample: blood. These receptors all stem from a woman between 45 and 65 years old with Graves' hyperthyroidism. CDR3s include the opening cysteine and the closing phenylalanine or tryptophan. The order of the fields is D gene, V gene, J gene, clone size, CDR3 protein, CDR3 DNA. A D gene is named only where the DNA matches it firmly. Size is omitted from some rows. Given values are once, few, many or a class for expanded clones.

D gene: NA
V gene: TRBV6-5
J gene: TRBJ2-7
clone size: many
CDR3 protein: CASSYSYGPYEQYF
CDR3 DNA: TGTGCCAGCAGTTACTCCTACGGCCCCTACGAGCAGTACTTC

D gene: NA
V gene: TRBV5-1
J gene: TRBJ2-3
clone size: few
CDR3 protein: CASSLVGVDTQYF
CDR3 DNA: TGCGCCAGCAGCTTGGTAGGGGTAGATACGCAGTATTTT

D gene: NA
V gene: TRBV20-1
J gene: TRBJ2-7
clone size: many
CDR3 protein: CSARGDVTPREYF
CDR3 DNA: TGCAGTGCAAGGGGGGACGTCACCCCTAGAGAGTACTTC

D gene: NA
V gene: TRBV19
J gene: TRBJ1-2
clone size: many
CDR3 protein: CASRGDANYGYTF
CDR3 DNA: TGTGCCAGTAGGGGCGACGCTAACTATGGCTACACCTTC

D gene: NA
V gene: TRBV12-3/TRBV12-4
J gene: TRBJ2-1
clone size: once
CDR3 protein: CASSEERPMGEQFF
CDR3 DNA: TGTGCCAGCAGTGAGGAACGCCCAATGGGGGAGCAGTTCTTC

D gene: NA
V gene: TRBV19
J gene: TRBJ1-4
clone size: NA
CDR3 protein: CASSRRPIEKLFF
CDR3 DNA: TGTGCCAGTAGTAGAAGACCAATTGAAAAACTGTTTTTT

D gene: NA
V gene: TRBV6-2/TRBV6-3
J gene: TRBJ1-1
clone size: many
CDR3 protein: CASRPGRMNTEAFF
CDR3 DNA: TGTGCCAGCAGACCGGGACGGATGAACACTGAAGCTTTCTTT

D gene: NA
V gene: TRBV5-4
J gene: TRBJ2-7
clone size: NA
CDR3 protein: CASSLVWGLPTGEQYF
CDR3 DNA: TGTGCCAGCAGCTTGGTATGGGGACTACCTACAGGGGAGCAGTACTTC

D gene: NA
V gene: TRBV7-9
J gene: TRBJ2-2
clone size: NA
CDR3 protein: CASRSSIFTGELFF
CDR3 DNA: TGTGCCAGCAGATCCTCAATCTTCACCGGGGAGCTGTTTTTT

D gene: TRBD1
V gene: TRBV6-2/TRBV6-3
J gene: TRBJ1-2
clone size: many
CDR3 protein: CASINRGTKGYTF
CDR3 DNA: TGTGCCAGCATCAACAGGGGGACGAAGGGCTACACCTTC